This TCR beta chain was sequenced during a study of CD8+ T cells in alopecia areata. Study-wide context: Those treated were given oral tofacitinib at 5 to 10 mg twice daily.

The sequencing template was cDNA reverse transcribed from extracted RNA. Sequencing was performed with immunoSEQ multiplex PCR; in TCRdb, only in-frame clones are kept and a portion is missing. The sample records about 220,000 clones, under 75% being singletons. CDR1 is SNHLY and CDR2 is FYNNEI in the germline V gene. The V gene end was trimmed by 4 bases and the J gene end by 3 bases; junction bases not matched to a gene: 4. The CDR3 extends over 14 amino acids. Documented treatment: oral pan-JAK inhibitor, 5-10 mg twice daily. The sequenced sample was CD4+ T cells sorted from blood, obtained at week 4, from a patient treated with tofacitinib. V is TRBV2 and J is TRBJ2-7; 9 nucleotides align to TRBD2. The receptor was isolated from a human donor with alopecia areata. The chain's CDR3 is CASSGNSGGYEQYF. CDR3 in DNA: TGTGCCAGCAGTGGTAATAGCGGGGGCTACGAGCAGTACTTC. Full variable domain (missing parts from reference TRBV2 and TRBJ2-7): EPEVTQTPSHQVTQMGQEVILRCVPISNHLYFYWYRQILGQKVEFLVSFYNNEISEKSEIFDDQFSVERPDGSNFTLKIRSTKLEDSAMYFCASSGNSGGYEQYFGPGTRLTVT.